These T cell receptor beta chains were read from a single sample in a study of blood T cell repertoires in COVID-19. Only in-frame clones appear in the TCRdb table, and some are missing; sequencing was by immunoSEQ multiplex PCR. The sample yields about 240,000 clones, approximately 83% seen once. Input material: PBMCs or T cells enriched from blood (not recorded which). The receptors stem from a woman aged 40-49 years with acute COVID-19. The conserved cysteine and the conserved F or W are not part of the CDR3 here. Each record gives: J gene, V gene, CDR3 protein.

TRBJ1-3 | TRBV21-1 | ASSKVFRNTIY
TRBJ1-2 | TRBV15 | ATSRGQGAHGYT
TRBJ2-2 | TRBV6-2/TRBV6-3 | ASSALAGATGELF
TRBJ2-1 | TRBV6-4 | ASSDLGLPSEQF
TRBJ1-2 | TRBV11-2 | ASSPVGYGYT
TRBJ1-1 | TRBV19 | ASNRGQGTEAF
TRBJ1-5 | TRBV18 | ASSKTRGGNQPQH
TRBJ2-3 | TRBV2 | ASRSNTDTQY
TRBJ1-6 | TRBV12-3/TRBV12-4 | ASSLEASSPLH
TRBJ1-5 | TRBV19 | ASSVSPGQRFGNQPQH
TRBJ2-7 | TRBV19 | ASSEQVIPHYEQY
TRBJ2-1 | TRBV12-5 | ASGLVLAGSYNEQF
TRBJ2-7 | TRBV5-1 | ASSLTVSEQY
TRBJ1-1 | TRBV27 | ASRVSGYSTEAF
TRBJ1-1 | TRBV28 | ASSSNTLVVQGNEDTEAF